Listed here are 32 T cell receptor beta chains from one sample, sequenced in a study of blood T cells in healthy people across ages (dated by TCRdb to about 2015). Library creation used 5' RACE. The sequencing machine was an Illumina HiSeq 2500. A second roughly 7 to 11 cycle PCR used a sample-barcoded 5' primer and a J-beta primer mix. Starting from the raw public reads, TCRdb applied fastp trimming at Q25, assembled clones with MiXCR and retained in-frame beta chains. All rows with the same CDR3 protein become a single entry with the most common DNA and genes. The table for this sample lists almost 550,000 distinct CDR3 sequences; 20% to 30% of them were counted only once. Clones ranked in the top ten supply 8.5% to 9.5% of the sample. These data are also associated with another study on T cells of mothers and their children.

Sequenced: blood. The receptors shown here come from a boy aged 5-17 years in good health.

V usage is TRBV4-3 and J usage is TRBJ2-6; no firm D call. Per germline, CDR1 LGHNA and CDR2 YSLEER. Trimming shortened V by 1 base and J by 0 bases, and 13 bases separated the two germline ends. This CDR3 has 18 amino acids. The DNA of the CDR3 is TGCGCCAGCAGCCAAGCGGTGCTAAACCCCTCTGGGGCCAACGTCCTGACTTTC. Its protein is CASSQAVLNPSGANVLTF.

This clonotype occurred once. The rearrangement uses TRBV2 and TRBJ2-1; D is perhaps TRBD1 or TRBD2 (7 bases each). The J call may be incorrect, as the DNA end agrees better with TRBJ2-5. Germline V gene lookup returns CDR1 SNHLY and CDR2 FYNNEI. This CDR3 has 14 amino acids. The CDR3 spells CASRLQGTTLAQYF. The CDR3 region has the DNA TGTGCCAGCAGGTTACAGGGGACTACCTTGGCCCAGTACTTC.

The gene calls are TRBV4-3 and TRBJ2-7; TRBD2 aligns across 7 bases. The V gene end was trimmed by 4 bases and the J gene end by 3 bases; junction bases not matched to a gene: 6. The CDR3 sequence is 14 residues long. Germline V gives CDR1 LGHNA, CDR2 YSLEER. CDR3 sequence (DNA): TGCGCCAGCAGCCCCAATCCGGGGGGCTACGAGCAGTACTTC. Amino acid sequence: CASSPNPGGYEQYF.

V usage is TRBV7-9 and J usage is TRBJ1-2; TRBD1 aligns across 7 bases. CDR3 length: 15 amino acids. Germline V gene lookup returns CDR1 SEHNR and CDR2 FQNEAQ (reference sequence). The V and J ends lost 7 bases and 8 bases, in that order; junction bases with no gene match: 16. CDR3 DNA sequence: TGTGCCAGCACCCGAGGAGGAGACAGGGTTAACGGCTACACCTTC. The encoded protein is CASTRGGDRVNGYTF.

This clonotype was counted a few times. CDR3 protein: CASSLIVPEQYF. The CDR3 DNA is TGTGCCAGCAGCCTCATTGTTCCCGAGCAGTACTTC. The rearrangement links TRBV7-8 to TRBJ2-5, with no clear D. The closer fit of TRBJ2-7 to the DNA end suggests the J call may be wrong. Germline CDR1 is SGHVS and CDR2 is FQNEAQ. CDR3 length: 12 amino acids.

This clonotype was found a few times. The genes are TRBV5-1 and TRBJ2-3, with D maybe TRBD1 (5 bases). The CDR3 is 17 amino acids. Trimming left V 0 bases short and J 3 bases short, with 17 bases between. The germline V gene has CDR1 SGHRS and CDR2 YFSETQ. The CDR3 is CASSLEITWTNTDTQYF. Written as DNA, the CDR3 is TGCGCCAGCAGCTTGGAGATAACTTGGACAAATACAGATACGCAGTATTTT.

This sequence joins TRBV4-3 and TRBJ2-5; D unresolved. The CDR3 sequence is 15 residues long. Germline lookup yields CDR1 LGHNA and CDR2 YSLEER. The V and J ends lost 0 bases and 1 base respectively, with 9 bases between them. CDR3 sequence reads: CASSQDRTVQETQYF. CDR3 sequence (DNA): TGCGCCAGCAGCCAAGATCGGACGGTCCAAGAGACCCAGTACTTC.

This clonotype was counted a few times. The chain carries TRBV7-6 and TRBJ2-7; TRBD1 aligns across 10 bases. CDR3 length equals 16 residues. The germline V gene encodes CDR1 SGHVS and CDR2 FNYEAQ. The V gene end was trimmed by 5 bases and the J gene end by 5 bases; junction bases not matched to a gene: 12. In nucleotides, the CDR3 is TGTGCCAGCAGCAAACGACCGGGACAGGGGTCCGACGAGCAGTACTTC. Translation: CASSKRPGQGSDEQYF.

This chain joins TRBV21-1 and TRBJ2-7. TRBV21-1 is listed as a pseudogene. The CDR3 covers 13 residues. The CDR3 reads CASSIFLAGEQYF. The DNA for the CDR3 is TGTGCCAGCAGCATTTTCTTGGCCGGCGAGCAGTACTTC.

The rearrangement joins TRBV19 to TRBJ1-1; TRBD1 is a possible D gene (6 bases). The CDR3 is made up of 12 amino acids. The V gene's germline CDR1 is LNHDA and CDR2 SQIVND (reference sequence). Trimming removed 9 bases at V and 4 bases at J, with 12 bases between. The CDR3 is CASNREGTEAFF. The CDR3 DNA sequence: TGTGCCAGCAACAGGGAGGGCACTGAAGCTTTCTTT.

V is TRBV24-1 and J is TRBJ2-7; tentatively, D is TRBD1 (5 bases). The V gene's germline CDR1 is KGHDR and CDR2 SFDVKD. This CDR3 has 15 residues. The V end lost 3 bases, the J end lost 3 bases, and 14 bases lay between the germline ends. The CDR3 DNA follows: TGTGCCACCAGTGATACTCAGGGTACGGACTACGAGCAGTACTTC. Translated, it gives CATSDTQGTDYEQYF.

To note about this clonotype: Here the CDR3 omits its conserved ending phenylalanine or tryptophan, so a read error is the likely source. The chain combines TRBV4-2 with TRBJ1-1; weak D call: TRBD1 (6 bases). Germline CDR1 reads LGHNA; CDR2 reads YNFKEQ. The CDR3 sequence is 15 residues long. Trimming pared 0 bases from V and 5 bases from J, leaving 13 bases between. CDR3 nucleotide sequence: TGTGCCAGCAGCCAAGATAAAGGGGGGGTAACTGAAGCTTTCTCT. This encodes CASSQDKGGVTEAFS.

The chain couples TRBV29-1 to TRBJ2-3; no clear D. CDR3 length equals 10 residues. Germline CDR1 reads SQVTM; CDR2 reads ANQGSEA. V was cut by 4 bases and J by 6 bases, with 5 bases left in between. The CDR3 is CSVVADTQYF. The DNA of the CDR3 is TGCAGCGTTGTGGCCGATACGCAGTATTTT.

This clonotype was found a few times. The chain combines TRBV20-1 with TRBJ1-1; weak D call: TRBD1 (5 bases). Trimming shortened V by 7 bases and J by 6 bases, and 15 bases separated the two germline ends. Germline CDR1 DFQATT, CDR2 SNEGSKA (reference sequence). This CDR3 is 12 amino acids long. CDR3 nucleotide sequence: TGCAGTGGCCCGGGGCAGGGCTCTGAAGCTTTCTTT. Protein: CSGPGQGSEAFF.

This clonotype was counted only a few times. The chain uses TRBV28 and TRBJ2-1; D ambiguous. Trimming removed 5 bases from V and 9 bases from J, with 11 bases in between. Germline assignment: CDR1 MDHEN and CDR2 SYDVKM. CDR3 size: 12 residues. The CDR3 loop reads CASSHDHLEQFF. For the CDR3, the DNA is TGTGCCAGCAGTCACGACCACCTTGAGCAGTTCTTC.

This clonotype was counted between two and nine times. The chain links TRBV9 to TRBJ1-1; D is ambiguous. V shed 1 base and J shed 1 base, with 11 bases lying between them. CDR3 length: 15 residues. Per germline, CDR1 SGDLS and CDR2 YYNGEE. Written as DNA, the CDR3 is TGTGCCAGCAGCGTATCGGGCGCGCCGAACACTGAAGCTTTCTTT. Translating it yields CASSVSGAPNTEAFF.

This clonotype was seen only a few times. V usage is TRBV5-1 and J usage is TRBJ1-2; tentative D call: TRBD1 (6 bases). Per germline, CDR1 SGHRS and CDR2 YFSETQ. The CDR3 runs 13 residues. V lost 4 bases to trimming and J lost 4 bases, with 11 bases between them. For the CDR3, the DNA is TGCGCCAGCAGCACAGGGTTTTCCTATGGCTACACCTTC. It yields the protein CASSTGFSYGYTF.

The rearrangement joins TRBV4-3 to TRBJ2-3; D unresolved. CDR3 size: 14 residues. Trimming stripped 4 bases from V and 6 bases from J, with 14 bases between. Germline loops: CDR1 LGHNA, CDR2 YSLEER. CDR3 sequence (DNA): TGCGCCAGCAGCCGAGAAGATCGGGCGGATACGCAGTATTTT. Amino acid sequence: CASSREDRADTQYF.

In this sample, this clonotype turned up a few times. The chain carries TRBV7-2 and TRBJ1-1, with unresolved D. The V end was cut by 6 bases, the J end by 5 bases, with 16 bases between. Germline lookup yields CDR1 SGHTA and CDR2 FQGNSA. CDR3 length: 14 residues. CDR3 sequence: CASSLLALGTEAFF. The CDR3 nucleotides are TGTGCCAGCAGTTTATTGGCATTAGGGACTGAAGCTTTCTTT.

This clonotype occurred a few times. V is TRBV7-3 and J is TRBJ2-3; 8 bases align to TRBD2. This CDR3 comprises 17 residues. Germline assignment: CDR1 SGHTA and CDR2 FQGTGA. V gave up 0 bases and J gave up 7 bases; unmatched junction bases: 12. The CDR3 region is CASSLTSIAGRKYTQYF. CDR3 in DNA: TGTGCCAGCAGCTTAACGAGTATAGCGGGAAGGAAATATACGCAGTATTTT.

This clonotype was counted between two and nine times. V and J are TRBV2 and TRBJ1-2; maybe TRBD1 (6 bases). The CDR3 is 18 amino acids. V was cut by 0 bases and J by 1 base, with 18 bases left in between. Looked up from germline, CDR1 is SNHLY and CDR2 is FYNNEI. The CDR3 DNA follows: TGTGCCAGCAGTGAAGCAGTCGGGCAGGGGAAGAGTAACTATGGCTACACCTTC. This encodes CASSEAVGQGKSNYGYTF.

This sequence joins TRBV3-1 and TRBJ2-7; 7 nucleotides line up with TRBD2. Germline-derived CDR1 and CDR2 are LGHDT and YNNKEL (reference sequence). CDR3 length: 15 amino acids. The V gene end was trimmed by 3 bases and the J gene end by 3 bases; junction bases not matched to a gene: 8. The CDR3 nucleotides read TGTGCCAGCAGCCAGCCGCGGCGGGAGATCTACGAGCAGTACTTC. Translated: CASSQPRREIYEQYF.

This clonotype was counted a few times. The rearrangement links TRBV5-1 to TRBJ1-6, with D possibly being TRBD1 (6 bases). CDR1 and CDR2 from the germline V gene are SGHRS and YFSETQ. V was cut by 0 bases and J by 7 bases, with 14 bases left in between. This CDR3 spans 16 amino acids. The CDR3 sequence: CASSLGRQAINSPLHF. Here the CDR3 DNA reads TGCGCCAGCAGCTTGGGGCGACAGGCCATCAATTCACCCCTCCACTTT.

This clonotype showed up just once. V gene TRBV18 combines with J gene TRBJ1-3; 7 nucleotides match TRBD1. CDR1 is KGHSH and CDR2 is LQKENI in the germline V gene. J lost 0 bases, V lost 3 bases, and 14 bases had no gene match. This CDR3 region has 19 residues. The CDR3 loop reads CASSPRDSTTWSSGNTIYF. The DNA for the CDR3 is TGTGCCAGCTCACCTAGGGACAGTACCACCTGGAGCTCTGGAAACACCATATATTTT.

The J gene is TRBJ2-5, the V gene TRBV7-9; D ambiguous. The V end lost 4 bases, the J end lost 5 bases, and 8 bases lay between the germline ends. This CDR3 has 12 residues. Germline assignment: CDR1 SEHNR and CDR2 FQNEAQ (reference sequence). This chain's CDR3 is CASSSFRETQYF. CDR3 DNA: TGTGCCAGCAGCTCCTTTCGGGAGACCCAGTACTTC. The whole variable domain, remainder taken from reference TRBV7-9 and TRBJ2-5, is DTGVSQNPRHKITKRGQNVTFRCDPISEHNRLYWYRQTLGQGPEFLTYFQNEAQLEKSRLLSDRFSAERPKGSFSTLEIQRTEQGDSAMYLCASSSFRETQYFGPGTRLLVL.

This clonotype was observed a few times. The rearrangement joins TRBV20-1 to TRBJ2-3, with 7 bases lining up with TRBD1. Germline V gives CDR1 DFQATT, CDR2 SNEGSKA (reference sequence). The CDR3 spans 14 residues. The ends lost 6 bases at V and 0 bases at J; junction bases unmatched: 6. The CDR3 loop is CSARQGSSTDTQYF. CDR3 coding DNA: TGCAGTGCAAGACAGGGATCTAGCACAGATACGCAGTATTTT.

This clonotype was seen more than once but under ten times. The chain uses TRBV5-1 and TRBJ2-5; 9 bases are a match to TRBD1. CDR3 length: 15 residues. The ends lost 3 bases at V and 4 bases at J; junction bases unmatched: 7. The germline V gene has CDR1 SGHRS and CDR2 YFSETQ. CDR3 sequence (DNA): TGCGCCAGCAGCTCCATAGACAGGGGGTTAGAGACCCAGTACTTC. It specifies CASSSIDRGLETQYF.

The chain is built from TRBV6-5 and TRBJ2-1, with D unclear. V lost 0 bases and J 2 bases, leaving 5 bases between the germline ends. CDR3 length: 14 residues. Germline assignment: CDR1 MNHEY and CDR2 SVGAGI. CDR3 in DNA: TGTGCCAGCAGTTACTCCGACCCCTACAATGAGCAGTTCTTC. Protein: CASSYSDPYNEQFF.

This chain uses TRBV7-2 with TRBJ1-5; D ambiguous. Trimming removed 5 bases at V and 7 bases at J, with 12 bases between. Germline assignment: CDR1 SGHTA and CDR2 FQGNSA. CDR3 length: 13 residues. The CDR3, as DNA: TGTGCCAGCAGCACATCAGCGCACCAGCCCCAGCATTTT. This codes for CASSTSAHQPQHF.

This clonotype came up a few times. The rearrangement joins TRBV24-1 to TRBJ2-3; TRBD2 aligns across 11 bases. Trimming removed 3 bases from V and 3 bases from J; junction bases left unmatched: 4. The CDR3 loop spans 16 amino acids. Germline V gene data show CDR1 as KGHDR and CDR2 as SFDVKD. CDR3 bases: TGTGCCACCAGTGATGCCGGGACTAGCGGAACAGATACGCAGTATTTT. It translates to CATSDAGTSGTDTQYF.

This clonotype was counted between two and nine times. The CDR3 nucleotides are TGTGCCAGCAGTTTAATGTGGGGTCAGCCCCAGCATTTT. Translated, it gives CASSLMWGQPQHF. The chain combines TRBV27 with TRBJ1-5; no firm D call. The germline CDR1 and CDR2 sequences are MNHEY and SMNVEV (reference sequence). The CDR3 is 13 residues long. V was pared by 2 bases and J by 6 bases, with 8 bases between.

V is TRBV25-1 and J is TRBJ2-2; a weak D match, TRBD2 (6 bases). Trimming pared 0 bases from V and 2 bases from J, leaving 16 bases between. In germline, CDR1 is MGHDK, CDR2 SYGVNS. The CDR3 covers 18 residues. CDR3: CASSEYSRRRDNTGELFF. DNA of the CDR3: TGTGCCAGCAGTGAATATTCGCGGAGGAGGGATAACACCGGGGAGCTGTTTTTT.